Presented here are 4 T cell receptor beta chains from one specimen sequenced in a study of CD8+CD57+ T cells in acquired aplastic anemia listed by TCRdb under 2018. The instrument given in TCRdb is Illumina HiSeq 2000. TCR beta VDJ combination and CDR3 sequence profiling used genomic DNA as the template. TCRdb reprocessing: public reads trimmed at Q25 with fastp, clones called with MiXCR, in-frame beta chains kept. Every entry covers one CDR3 protein and lists the most common genes and DNA from its rows. The sample records 450,000 to 550,000 distinct CDR3 sequences, around 30% of which are singletons. The ten largest clones take up 0.7% to 1% of the sample. Flow cytometry had shown CD8+CD57+ cell expansion in the patients selected for sequencing. The material sequenced was sorted CD4+, CD8+, or CD8+CD57+ T cells (not recorded which) from PBMCs. The source is a human donor with aplastic anemia.

The V gene is TRBV10-1, the J gene TRBJ2-7; TRBD1 matches at 8 bases. Germline lookup yields CDR1 WNHNN and CDR2 SYGVQD (reference sequence). V lost 10 bases and J lost 1; bases outside the gene matches: 6. This CDR3 region has 13 residues. CDR3: CATPDRGSYEQYF. In DNA, the CDR3 is TGCGCCACGCCAGACAGGGGATCCTACGAGCAGTACTTC.

Of note for this clonotype: With a much larger clone just one base away, this may be a read error. The chain links TRBV6-4 to TRBJ2-1, with TRBD1 as a possible D gene (6 bases). V was trimmed by 3 bases and J by 4 bases, leaving 22 bases between them. The CDR3 length is 18 residues. The germline gives CDR1 MRHNA, CDR2 SNTAGT. CDR3 residues: CASSDLSRGPLKYNEQFF. The DNA for the CDR3 is TGTGCCAGCAGTGATTTGAGCAGGGGCCCACTGAAATACAATGAGCAGTTCTTC.

This clonotype was observed at least ten times. V and J are TRBV12-3 or TRBV12-4 and TRBJ1-2; 7 nucleotides line up with TRBD1. The CDR3 has 15 residues. V was pared by 6 bases and J by 4 bases, with 11 bases of the junction left unmatched. The DNA for the CDR3 is TGTGCCAGCAGCCTCTCTCACAGGGGCATCTATGGCTACACCTTC. Translation gives CASSLSHRGIYGYTF.

The chain joins TRBV2 to TRBJ1-2; tentative D call: TRBD1 (6 bases). The germline V and J ends were trimmed by 5 bases and 2 bases, with 15 bases remaining between them. CDR1 SNHLY and CDR2 FYNNEI come from the germline V gene. CDR3 size: 15 residues. CDR3 sequence reads: CASSSMGTINYGYTF. In DNA, the CDR3 is TGTGCCAGCAGTTCCATGGGGACAATCAACTATGGCTACACCTTC. Complete variable domain (other parts from reference TRBV2 and TRBJ1-2): EPEVTQTPSHQVTQMGQEVILRCVPISNHLYFYWYRQILGQKVEFLVSFYNNEISEKSEIFDDQFSVERPDGSNFTLKIRSTKLEDSAMYFCASSSMGTINYGYTFGSGTRLTVV.